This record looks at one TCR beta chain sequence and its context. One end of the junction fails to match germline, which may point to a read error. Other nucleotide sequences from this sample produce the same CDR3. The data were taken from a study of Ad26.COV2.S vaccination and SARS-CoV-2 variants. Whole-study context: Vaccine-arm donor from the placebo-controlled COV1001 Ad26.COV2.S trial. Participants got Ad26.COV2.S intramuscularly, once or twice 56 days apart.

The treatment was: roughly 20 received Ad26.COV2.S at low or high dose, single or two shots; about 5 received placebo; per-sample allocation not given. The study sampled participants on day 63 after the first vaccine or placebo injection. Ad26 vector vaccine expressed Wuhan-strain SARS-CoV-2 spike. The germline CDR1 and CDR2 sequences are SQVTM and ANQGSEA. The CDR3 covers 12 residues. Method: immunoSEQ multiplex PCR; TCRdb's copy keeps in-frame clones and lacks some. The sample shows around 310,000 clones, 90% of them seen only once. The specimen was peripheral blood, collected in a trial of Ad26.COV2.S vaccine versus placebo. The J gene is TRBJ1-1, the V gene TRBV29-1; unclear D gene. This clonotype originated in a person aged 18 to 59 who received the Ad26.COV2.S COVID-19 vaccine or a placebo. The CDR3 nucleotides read TGCAGCGTAGAAGGGTTGAACACTGAAGCTTTCTTT. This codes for CSVEGLNTEAFF. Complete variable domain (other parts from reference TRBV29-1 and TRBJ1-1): SAVISQKPSRDICQRGTSLTIQCQVDSQVTMMFWYRQQPGQSLTLIATANQGSEATYESGFVIDKFPISRPNLTFSTLTVSNMSPEDSSIYLCSVEGLNTEAFFGQGTRLTVV.